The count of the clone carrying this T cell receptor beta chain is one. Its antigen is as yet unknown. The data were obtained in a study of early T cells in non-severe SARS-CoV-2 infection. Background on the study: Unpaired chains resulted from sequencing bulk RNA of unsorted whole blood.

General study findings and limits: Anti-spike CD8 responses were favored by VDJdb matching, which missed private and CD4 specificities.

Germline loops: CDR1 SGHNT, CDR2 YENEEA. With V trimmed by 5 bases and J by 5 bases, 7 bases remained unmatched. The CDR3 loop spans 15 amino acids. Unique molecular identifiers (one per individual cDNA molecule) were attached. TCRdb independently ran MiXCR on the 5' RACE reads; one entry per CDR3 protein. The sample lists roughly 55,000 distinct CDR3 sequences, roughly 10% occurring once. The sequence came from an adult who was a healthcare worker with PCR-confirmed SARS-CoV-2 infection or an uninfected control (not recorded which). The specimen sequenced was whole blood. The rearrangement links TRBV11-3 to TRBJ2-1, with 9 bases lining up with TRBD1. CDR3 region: CASSLTGGIDNEQFF. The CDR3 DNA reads TGTGCCAGCAGCCTCACAGGGGGCATCGACAATGAGCAGTTCTTC.